Sequencing of this T cell receptor beta chain was carried out in a study of blood T cell repertoires in COVID-19 (dated by TCRdb to 2020 to 2021). Broadly, across the study: The collaborator samples originated in the United States, Italy and Spain and spanned the acute and convalescent phases of COVID-19. Where available, HLA class I and class II types were obtained from metadata supplied by the sample provider rather than from assay-based typing. Deeply sampled blood TCRbeta repertoires from subjects exposed to, actively infected with, or recovered from COVID-19 were included in the dataset. Sample metadata almost always included a de-identified subject ID, COVID-19 status, age in years and sex. The material from the prospective study consisted of cDNA or gDNA derived from T cells, B-cell-depleted T cells, or PBMCs. The repertoires were released in a freely available public database intended as a resource for research on the immune response to SARS-CoV-2. Samples were obtained from the ongoing ImmuneRACE study (first 160 participants) and from 1,254 subjects provided by 6 global collaborators.

As to this clone: Its antigen remains undetermined. No base qualities exist here, and no much larger clone lies one base off it.

At one collaborating source in Seattle, patients were enrolled during active infection and were followed longitudinally through the course of disease. The collaborating institutions used their own protocols to collect whole blood in K2EDTA tubes. For TCRbeta analysis, collaborators shipped samples as frozen whole blood, isolated PBMCs, or DNA extracted from either of those sample types. Taken from cysteine to phenylalanine, the CDR3 has 15 residues. Here the CDR3 DNA is all that survives: 45 bases in frame from base 1. Clipping removes 6 bases from V and 7 bases from J, with 9 as the unmatched junction base count. The germline V gene (reference sequence) supplies CDR1 LGHDT and CDR2 YNNKEL. The study at large found these results: The amount of clinical and demographic metadata varied by source and participant and was provided uncurated.

The immunoSEQ Assay, a bias-controlled multiplex PCR, was used to amplify TCRbeta CDR3 regions from genomic DNA. The authors' pipeline ran thus. The number of nucleated cells in each sample was estimated by amplification of reference gene primers within the assay. To quantify the absolute abundance of each unique TCRbeta CDR3 rearrangement, sequence reads were collapsed and filtered. For each sample, productive Simpson clonality was calculated by taking the square root of Simpson's diversity index across productive rearrangements. The table was pulled from immuneACCESS by TCRdb, which kept in-frame rearrangements only. Such tables lose some clones; where checked, under half of the loss comes from unresolved V genes, and the rest has no known cause. V, J and clone size reflect that table, while D and trimming were determined from the DNA. In this sample the table shows over 55,000 clones, about 90% of which occur a single time. The ten most abundant clones make up roughly a fifth of the sample.

Sequenced sample: peripheral blood. The sequence was obtained from an elderly woman with COVID-19, enrolled during active disease. The rearrangement combines TRBV3-1 (or the pseudogene TRBV3-2) with TRBJ1-6; 7 junctional bases match TRBD1. The DNA sequence is TGTGCCAGCAGTCAGGGGGGCAGAAGAAATTCACCCCTCCACTTT. It translates as CASSQGGRRNSPLHF.